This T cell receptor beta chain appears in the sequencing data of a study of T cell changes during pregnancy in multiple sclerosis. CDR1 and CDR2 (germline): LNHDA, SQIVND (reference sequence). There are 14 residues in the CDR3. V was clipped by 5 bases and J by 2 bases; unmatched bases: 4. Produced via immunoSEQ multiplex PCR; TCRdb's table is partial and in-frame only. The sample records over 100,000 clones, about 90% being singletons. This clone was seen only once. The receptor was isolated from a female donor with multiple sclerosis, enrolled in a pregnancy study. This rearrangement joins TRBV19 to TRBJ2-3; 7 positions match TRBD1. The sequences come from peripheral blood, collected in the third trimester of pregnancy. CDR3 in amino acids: CASSWDRVTDTQYF. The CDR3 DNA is TGTGCCAGTAGTTGGGACAGAGTCACAGATACGCAGTATTTT.